One and the same sample provided the 12 T cell receptor beta chains below, sequenced in a study of blood T cell repertoires in COVID-19. Using immunoSEQ multiplex PCR, the repertoire was profiled, and TCRdb retains in-frame clones only, with some absent. The sample gives some 150,000 clones, around 84% of which show up once; 30% to 45% is in the top ten. The sample was peripheral blood. The receptors were sampled from a human donor in a cohort sampled during active COVID-19.

This clone has just one count. This chain uses TRBV28 with TRBJ2-1; D unclear. The germline V gene encodes CDR1 MDHEN and CDR2 SYDVKM. V was shortened by 5 bases and J by 9 bases, with 8 bases between the two germline ends. CDR3 size: 11 residues. CDR3 protein: CASSHLGEQFF. CDR3 sequence (DNA): TGTGCCAGCAGTCATCTAGGTGAGCAGTTCTTC.

This chain joins TRBV5-1 and TRBJ1-2; possibly TRBD1 for D (6 bases). V lost 7 bases to trimming and J lost 4 bases, with 26 bases between them. From germline, CDR1 is SGHRS and CDR2 YFSETQ. There are 17 residues in the CDR3. In nucleotides, the CDR3 is TGCGCCAGCGCCCGACAGGCGGCCTCCCACGCTCTCTATGGCTACACCTTC. It translates to CASARQAASHALYGYTF.

The gene calls are TRBV6-5 and TRBJ2-3; 9 nucleotides agree with TRBD2. CDR1 is MNHEY and CDR2 is SVGAGI in the germline V gene. The CDR3 is 15 amino acids. V was clipped by 6 bases and J by 7 bases; unmatched bases: 11. In DNA form, the CDR3 reads TGTGCCAGCAGGGGGAGCGGGGGGTTCAGGTATACGCAGTATTTT. It specifies CASRGSGGFRYTQYF.

This chain links TRBV4-3 with TRBJ1-1, with D possibly TRBD1 on 6 matching bases. This CDR3 spans 12 amino acids. V lost 1 base and J lost 8, with 8 bases in between. Germline loops: CDR1 LGHNA, CDR2 YSLEER. The CDR3 bases are TGCGCCAGCAGCCAAGGGGGGCGAGAAGCTTTCTTT. Residues: CASSQGGREAFF.

V gene TRBV7-3 combines with J gene TRBJ2-3; 12 bases fit TRBD2. Germline V gene data show CDR1 as SGHTA and CDR2 as FQGTGA. The CDR3 consists of 17 residues. Trimming cost V 5 bases and J 1 base; bases outside gene matches: 7. The CDR3 DNA sequence: TGTGCCAGCAGCCCTTGGACTAGCGGGGACCGCACAGATACGCAGTATTTT. Translating gives CASSPWTSGDRTDTQYF.

The chain links TRBV7-8 to TRBJ2-7, with TRBD1 identical over 7 bases. Germline V gene data show CDR1 as SGHVS and CDR2 as FQNEAQ. The CDR3 runs to 15 residues. The junction had 11 bases not matched to a gene; V was cut back by 3 bases and J by 6 bases. CDR3: CASSFSRQGNGEQYF. Here the CDR3 DNA reads TGTGCCAGCAGCTTCTCACGACAGGGAAACGGCGAGCAGTACTTC.

This clone was detected once. V usage is TRBV11-3 and J usage is TRBJ2-7; 13 bases are a match to TRBD2. The V segment lost 4 bases and the J segment 3 bases; nucleotides outside the gene matches: 3. In germline, CDR1 is SGHNT, CDR2 YENEEA. The CDR3 spans 15 residues. The CDR3: CASSSGLAGYYEQYF. The CDR3 coding sequence is TGTGCCAGCAGCTCGGGACTAGCGGGGTACTACGAGCAGTACTTC.

This clone was recorded once. V usage is TRBV10-3 and J usage is TRBJ2-7; the D is unclear. Germline V gene data show CDR1 as ENHRY and CDR2 as SYGVKD. The CDR3 is 14 amino acids. With 2 bases removed from V and 2 bases from J, the gap between germline ends came to 10 bases. The CDR3 coding sequence is TGTGCCATCAGTGAGGGGCAGCAGGCCTACGAGCAGTACTTC. Amino acid sequence: CAISEGQQAYEQYF.

The table lists this clone with a count of one. The chain couples TRBV11-2 to TRBJ1-5; perhaps TRBD1 as D (5 bases). Germline lookup yields CDR1 SGHAT and CDR2 FQNNGV. Trimming left V 4 bases short and J 3 bases short, with 10 bases between. CDR3 size: 14 residues. CDR3 region: CASSSGQSNQPQHF. The CDR3 region has the DNA TGTGCCAGCAGCTCCGGACAATCCAATCAGCCCCAGCATTTT. Complete variable domain (other parts from reference TRBV11-2 and TRBJ1-5): EAGVAQSPRYKIIEKRQSVAFWCNPISGHATLYWYQQILGQGPKLLIQFQNNGVVDDSQLPKDRFSAERLKGVDSTLKIQPAKLEDSAVYLCASSSGQSNQPQHFGDGTRLSIL.

The rearrangement links TRBV3-1 (or the pseudogene TRBV3-2) to TRBJ1-6; D uncertain. Trimming removed 3 bases from V and 12 bases from J, with 6 bases in between. Germline-derived CDR1 and CDR2 are LGHDT and YNNKEL (reference sequence). The length of the CDR3 is 11 residues. The chain's CDR3 is CASSHAGPLHF. Here the CDR3 DNA reads TGTGCCAGCAGCCATGCCGGACCCCTCCACTTT.

This sequence joins TRBV6-5 and TRBJ1-1; D possibly corresponds to TRBD1 (5 bases). Trimming took 2 bases from V and 0 from J, leaving 7 bases between them. The CDR3 spans 14 residues. In germline, CDR1 is MNHEY, CDR2 SVGAGI. The CDR3 nucleotides read TGTGCCAGCAGTTACGGGGCGGTGAACACTGAAGCTTTCTTT. Translation gives CASSYGAVNTEAFF.

The chain links TRBV10-3 to TRBJ2-7; D may be TRBD1 (6 bases). CDR1 is ENHRY and CDR2 is SYGVKD in the germline V gene. V was pared by 0 bases and J by 3 bases, with 9 bases between. The CDR3 is 14 residues long. CDR3 sequence: CAISESRTVYEQYF. The CDR3 DNA follows: TGTGCCATCAGTGAGTCAAGGACAGTCTACGAGCAGTACTTC.